A single sample is the source of the 2 T cell receptor beta chains below, sequenced in a study of cytomegalovirus exposure and HLA in healthy donors. The study ran its PCR with 60 Vbeta and 13 Jbeta primers. Profiled with immunoSEQ multiplex PCR; TCRdb holds only in-frame clones, not every one. The sample lists roughly 80,000 clones, less than 80% occurring once. Sequencing input: PBMCs. The receptors come from a woman aged 50 to 60 in good health and CMV-seropositive.

V usage is TRBV5-1 and J usage is TRBJ1-1; 7 bases match TRBD1. The germline V gene encodes CDR1 SGHRS and CDR2 YFSETQ. The CDR3 is 14 amino acids. V lost 4 bases, J lost 10 bases, and 13 bases stayed unmatched. CDR3 DNA sequence: TGCGCCAGCAGCCTGGGACAGTCAAACAAAGGAGCTTTCTTT. Encoded protein: CASSLGQSNKGAFF.

The V gene is TRBV27, the J gene TRBJ1-5; a weak D match, TRBD1 (5 bases). Per the germline V gene, CDR1 is MNHEY and CDR2 is SMNVEV (reference sequence). Trimming pared 5 bases from V and 0 bases from J, leaving 26 bases between. The CDR3 covers 20 residues. Here the CDR3 reads CASSNRPGSLPGDSNQPQHF. The CDR3 DNA reads TGTGCCAGCAGTAACCGTCCTGGGTCACTCCCGGGGGATAGCAATCAGCCCCAGCATTTT.